The T cell receptor (beta chain) described here comes from a study of regulatory T cells in long-lasting Graves disease. Study-wide points: Persistent cases favored TRBV28, TRBJ1-2 and TRBJ2-5.

This clonotype was detected ten times or more. Its antigen is undetermined. Construction of TCR beta libraries relied on iRepertoire HTBI primers and on Arm-PCR targeting CDR3 regions. TCRdb used MiXCR to reprocess the multiplex PCR reads, holding one entry per CDR3 protein. There are 200,000 to 250,000 distinct CDR3 sequences in the sample; around a fifth occur only once, and 12% lies in the top ten. V dropped 1 base and J dropped 3; count of bases not matched to a gene: 6. CDR3 length: 15 amino acids. Germline CDR1 is SGDLS and CDR2 is YYNGEE. Time point of the sample: newly diagnosed GD, antithyroid drugs for less than 3 months. Researchers made the TCR library from RNA that was extracted from PBMCs. The data were also submitted as part of a second study, on T cells in Graves' hyperthyroidism and ophthalmopathy. That publication notes: Patients aged 18 to 65 had newly diagnosed hyperthyroidism lasting under 2 months. Diagnoses were established using clinical symptoms, serum thyroxine and TRAb, thyroid ultrasound and orbital computed tomography. The HTBI primer set was used in a first-round RT-PCR of the TCR CDR3.

This specimen was peripheral blood mononuclear cells (PBMCs), taken at new diagnosis, from a patient treated with antithyroid drugs. This receptor was obtained from a woman aged 30 to 39 with Graves disease. The chain combines TRBV9 with TRBJ2-5; TRBD2 aligns across 7 bases. CDR3 coding DNA: TGTGCCAGCAGCGTATCCCGGGGGAGGGAAGAGACCCAGTACTTC. Its translation is CASSVSRGREETQYF.